This is a list of T cell receptor beta chains from one sample in a study of T cell repertoires and HLA-DP antigens. Data came from immunoSEQ multiplex PCR; TCRdb stores just in-frame clones and leaves some out. The sample holds fewer than 75,000 clones, about 80% seen once. Their target antigens are unknown. The specimen sequenced was CD4+ T cells from PBMCs. Receptor source: a man aged 60-69 years in good health and CMV-seronegative. The CDR3 runs from the conserved cysteine through the conserved F or W. Each record gives: J gene, clone size, V gene, D gene, CDR3 DNA, CDR3 protein. A D gene is named only where the DNA matches it firmly. Size is omitted from some rows. Given values are once, few, many or a class for expanded clones.

J gene: TRBJ1-6
clone size: NA
V gene: TRBV7-9
D gene: NA
CDR3 DNA: TGTGCCAGCAGCTTCGACAGCCTTGATTTCGATAATTCACCCCTCCACTTT
CDR3 protein: CASSFDSLDFDNSPLHF

J gene: TRBJ1-4
clone size: NA
V gene: TRBV7-2
D gene: NA
CDR3 DNA: TGTGCCAGCAGCTTAGTGGTGGGGCAGAATGAAAAACTGTTTTTT
CDR3 protein: CASSLVVGQNEKLFF

J gene: TRBJ2-1
clone size: NA
V gene: TRBV5-4
D gene: TRBD1
CDR3 DNA: TGTGCCAGCAGGCCCGGGACAGGGGCAAATAATGAGCAGTTCTTC
CDR3 protein: CASRPGTGANNEQFF

J gene: TRBJ2-1
clone size: NA
V gene: TRBV7-2
D gene: NA
CDR3 DNA: TGTGCCAGCAGCCTCGACAGCAGCTCCTACAATGAGCAGTTCTTC
CDR3 protein: CASSLDSSSYNEQFF

J gene: TRBJ2-5
clone size: NA
V gene: TRBV19
D gene: NA
CDR3 DNA: TGTGCCAGTGGTGACAGAGGGGAGACCCAGTACTTC
CDR3 protein: CASGDRGETQYF

J gene: TRBJ2-1
clone size: NA
V gene: TRBV19
D gene: TRBD2
CDR3 DNA: TGTGCCAGTAGTCCGAGGACTAGCGGGGGGGCCCGGGAGCAGTTCTTC
CDR3 protein: CASSPRTSGGAREQFF

J gene: TRBJ2-2
clone size: NA
V gene: TRBV6-5
D gene: NA
CDR3 DNA: TGTGCCAGCGGTCGTGGGGGCACCGGGGAGCTGTTTTTT
CDR3 protein: CASGRGGTGELFF

J gene: TRBJ2-1
clone size: NA
V gene: TRBV5-1
D gene: NA
CDR3 DNA: TGCGCCAGCAGCTTGGCCCCTCCGGTTCCCTCCTACAATGAGCAGTTCTTC
CDR3 protein: CASSLAPPVPSYNEQFF

J gene: TRBJ1-1
clone size: NA
V gene: TRBV30
D gene: NA
CDR3 DNA: TGTGCCTGGAGTACTCCGATGGGACCGCTCGGCACTGAAGCTTTCTTT
CDR3 protein: CAWSTPMGPLGTEAFF

J gene: TRBJ1-1
clone size: many
V gene: TRBV5-6
D gene: NA
CDR3 DNA: TGTGCCAGCAGCTTGGCCTATAAGGTCACTGAAGCTTTCTTT
CDR3 protein: CASSLAYKVTEAFF

J gene: TRBJ2-3
clone size: NA
V gene: TRBV6-6
D gene: NA
CDR3 DNA: TGTGCCAGCGGGGCTACTAGAGTGGAAGATACGCAGTATTTT
CDR3 protein: CASGATRVEDTQYF